This TCR beta chain was recovered during a study of blood T cell repertoires in COVID-19. Libraries were prepared by immunoSEQ multiplex PCR; TCRdb keeps only in-frame clonotypes and omits some of them. This sample carries roughly 250,000 clones, roughly 88% of them seen once, and the ten largest clones take around 2%. The CDR3 is 15 residues long. Trimming took off 5 bases at V and 2 bases at J, with 16 bases between the two ends. Germline V gives CDR1 MNHEY, CDR2 SMNVEV (reference sequence). The V call is TRBV27, the J call TRBJ2-7; D unresolved. This TCR was sampled from a woman in her thirties or forties who had recovered from COVID-19. Sequencing was carried out using peripheral blood. DNA of the CDR3: TGTGCCAGCAGTCAGACCCCGTCGGGTCCCTACGAGCAGTACTTC. Translated, it gives CASSQTPSGPYEQYF.